Shown below are 22 T cell receptor beta chains from a single sample sequenced in a study of OX40 agonist ivuxolimab in advanced cancers. The method was immunoSEQ multiplex PCR; TCRdb's version includes in-frame clones alone and lacks a portion of them. The profile shows fewer than 85,000 clones, approximately 90% of them singletons. The source was CD4+ or CD8+ T cells sorted from blood, collected in a trial of the OX40 agonist ivuxolimab. These receptors were taken from an adult with an advanced solid tumor such as melanoma, head and neck, liver or kidney cancer.

V usage is TRBV4-1 and J usage is TRBJ1-2; D is perhaps TRBD1 (5 bases). The germline V gene has CDR1 MGHRA and CDR2 YSYEKL. V was shortened by 1 base and J by 4 bases, with 16 bases between the two germline ends. This CDR3 is 16 amino acids long. The CDR3 DNA reads TGCGCCAGCAGCCAAGGGGAGGGGCCTCTTGGCTATGGCTACACCTTC. It codes for CASSQGEGPLGYGYTF.

This chain joins TRBV19 and TRBJ2-5, with TRBD2 matching 13 bases. The J segment lost 2 bases and the V segment lost 1 base, leaving 1 base of the junction unmatched. The CDR3 length is 16 residues. Germline V gene data show CDR1 as LNHDA and CDR2 as SQIVND (reference sequence). CDR3 protein: CASSIVGLAGQETQYF. For the CDR3, the DNA is TGTGCCAGTAGTATAGTGGGACTAGCGGGGCAAGAGACCCAGTACTTC.

The chain employs TRBV7-9 and TRBJ1-2; TRBD1 aligns across 9 bases. Germline V gene sequence: CDR1 SEHNR, CDR2 FQNEAQ (reference sequence). CDR3 length equals 13 residues. Trimming at V came to 3 bases and at J to 4 bases, leaving 0 bases not matched to a gene. CDR3 sequence reads: CASSLDRGYGYTF. CDR3 bases: TGTGCCAGCAGCTTGGACAGGGGCTATGGCTACACCTTC.

The J gene is TRBJ1-5, the V gene TRBV28, with no clear D. V was clipped by 5 bases and J by 3 bases, with 5 bases between them. CDR3 length: 12 amino acids. Germline assignment: CDR1 MDHEN and CDR2 SYDVKM. Here the CDR3 DNA reads TGTGCCAGCAGTCCAAACAATCAGCCCCAGCATTTT. It is translated as CASSPNNQPQHF.

V usage is TRBV27 and J usage is TRBJ2-2; D is undetermined. V was pared by 6 bases and J by 11 bases, with 7 bases between. The CDR3 is made up of 10 amino acids. The germline V gene encodes CDR1 MNHEY and CDR2 SMNVEV (reference sequence). The CDR3 is CASSPPELFF. CDR3 coding DNA: TGTGCCAGCAGCCCTCCAGAGCTGTTTTTT.

This sequence joins TRBV19 and TRBJ2-7; no definite D call. The CDR3 loop spans 15 amino acids. Germline V gives CDR1 LNHDA, CDR2 SQIVND (reference sequence). Trimming removed 3 bases from V and 3 bases from J, with 15 bases in between. CDR3 residues: CASSIAHSTLYEQYF. CDR3 DNA: TGTGCCAGTAGTATCGCGCACTCGACCCTCTACGAGCAGTACTTC.

The rearrangement joins TRBV30 to TRBJ1-3; weak D call: TRBD1 (5 bases). Germline lookup yields CDR1 GTSNPN and CDR2 SVGIG (reference sequence). V lost 1 base, J lost 1 base, and 11 bases lay in between. This CDR3 has 15 amino acids. CDR3 amino acids: CAWSGGITSGNTIYF. The CDR3 region has the DNA TGTGCCTGGAGTGGGGGGATTACTTCTGGAAACACCATATATTTT.

The count of this clone is one. One end of the junction fails to match germline, which may point to a read error. CDR3 region: CASSVDVQETQYF. The CDR3 coding sequence is TGTGCTAGCAGCGTGGATGTGCAAGAGACCCAGTACTTC. The V gene is TRBV7-7, the J gene TRBJ2-5; D remains unclear. Germline values: CDR1 SSHAT, CDR2 FNYEAQ (reference sequence). The CDR3 spans 13 residues. Full variable domain (remainder filled in from reference TRBV7-7 and TRBJ2-5): GAGVSQSPRYKVTKRGQDVTLRCDPISSHATLYWYQQALGQGPEFLTYFNYEAQPDKSGLPSDRFSAERPEGSISTLTIQRTEQRDSAMYRCASSVDVQETQYFGPGTRLLVL.

The rearrangement uses TRBV10-2 and TRBJ1-4; 7 bases match TRBD1. The CDR3 is 14 residues long. Germline CDR1 WSHSY, CDR2 SAAADI. J was trimmed by 12 bases and V by 3 bases; bases with no gene match: 10. CDR3 in DNA: TGCGCCAGCAGTGACGGGACAGACTACAGGGAACTGTTTTTT. Translated: CASSDGTDYRELFF.

In this sample, this clone turned up once. The V gene is TRBV30, the J gene TRBJ1-5; 9 bases fit TRBD1. Germline values: CDR1 GTSNPN, CDR2 SVGIG (reference sequence). The CDR3 spans 13 residues. After removal of 7 bases from V and 1 base from J, the junction contained 2 bases not matched to a gene. The CDR3 DNA reads TGTGCCTATGACAGGGGGAGCAATCAGCCCCAGCATTTT. This encodes CAYDRGSNQPQHF.

This clone appeared once. V is TRBV18 and J is TRBJ2-1, with 7 positions matching TRBD2. V lost 3 bases to trimming and J lost 4 bases; unmatched junction nucleotides: 9. The CDR3 sequence is 16 residues long. The germline V gene encodes CDR1 KGHSH and CDR2 LQKENI. This CDR3 reads CASSPPLAGVYNEQFF. DNA of the CDR3: TGTGCCAGCTCACCTCCTCTTGCGGGGGTTTACAATGAGCAGTTCTTC.

The CDR3 protein is CAWSVRGSGQASYEQYF. The CDR3 DNA follows: TGTGCCTGGAGTGTACGCGGGTCCGGACAGGCCTCCTACGAGCAGTACTTC. The chain couples TRBV30 to TRBJ2-7; 7 nucleotides match TRBD1. Germline V gene data show CDR1 as GTSNPN and CDR2 as SVGIG (reference sequence). V was pared by 0 bases and J by 0 bases, with 11 bases of the junction left unmatched. The CDR3 consists of 17 residues. Looking up the rest from reference TRBV30 and TRBJ2-7 gives the full variable domain: SQTIHQWPATLVQPVGSPLSLECTVEGTSNPNLYWYRQAAGRGLQLLFYSVGIGQISSEVPQNLSASRPQDRQFILSSKKLLLSDSGFYLCAWSVRGSGQASYEQYFGPGTRLTVT.

This clone has only a few counts. The chain links TRBV7-2 to TRBJ1-1; no reliable D call. There are 12 residues in the CDR3. Trimming pared 3 bases from V and 6 bases from J, leaving 8 bases between. Germline assignment: CDR1 SGHTA and CDR2 FQGNSA. CDR3 nucleotide sequence: TGTGCCAGCAGCTTGCCGTATGCTGAAGCTTTCTTT. Encoded protein: CASSLPYAEAFF.

CDR3 in amino acids: CASSLNAGGNEKLFF. The CDR3 nucleotides are TGCGCCAGCAGCTTGAATGCAGGGGGTAATGAAAAACTGTTTTTT. The chain links TRBV5-1 to TRBJ1-4; 7 nucleotides agree with TRBD1. This CDR3 is built from 15 residues. CDR1 is SGHRS and CDR2 is YFSETQ in the germline V gene. With V trimmed by 1 base and J by 4 bases, 4 bases remained unmatched.

This clone was seen just once. The chain recombines TRBV19 with TRBJ1-4; 9 positions match TRBD1. V shed 4 bases, J shed 2 bases, and the junction held 2 bases outside the gene matches. CDR1 is LNHDA and CDR2 is SQIVND in the germline V gene (reference sequence). The CDR3 is 15 residues long. The CDR3 DNA reads TGTGCCAGTAGTACCGGACAGGGGACTAATGAAAAACTGTTTTTT. Translated, it gives CASSTGQGTNEKLFF.

A single count supports this clone. The chain carries TRBV5-1 and TRBJ2-1; D is undetermined. The CDR3 is 14 amino acids. Germline lookup yields CDR1 SGHRS and CDR2 YFSETQ. Trimming took 0 bases from V and 6 from J, leaving 10 bases between them. In DNA, the CDR3 is TGCGCCAGCAGCTTGGTCCCCGGCAGCAATGAGCAGTTCTTC. This translates into CASSLVPGSNEQFF.

This clone was observed once. The chain recombines TRBV7-9 with TRBJ2-1; D gene unclear. Germline CDR1 reads SEHNR; CDR2 reads FQNEAQ (reference sequence). This CDR3 has 12 residues. Trimming left V 5 bases short and J 3 bases short, with 5 bases between. The CDR3 DNA is TGTGCCAGCAGCGGGAACTACAATGAGCAGTTCTTC. It translates to CASSGNYNEQFF.

The chain recombines TRBV13 with TRBJ1-6, with 10 bases fitting TRBD1. The CDR3 has 14 residues. CDR1 PRHDT and CDR2 FYEKMQ come from the germline V gene (reference sequence). V shed 3 bases, J shed 9 bases, and the junction held 2 bases outside the gene matches. The CDR3 DNA reads as TGTGCCAGCAGCTTGCGGGACAGGGGTTCACCCCTCCACTTT. Its translation is CASSLRDRGSPLHF.

The CDR3 is CASSLEGLGRGAHQPQHF. In DNA, the CDR3 is TGTGCCAGCAGCTTGGAGGGGCTAGGCCGGGGAGCCCATCAGCCCCAGCATTTT. The chain employs TRBV5-8 and TRBJ1-5; TRBD1 might be the D (5 bases). CDR1 is SGHTS, CDR2 YDEGEE, per germline. V dropped 0 bases and J dropped 5 bases, with 21 bases sitting between them. The CDR3 is made up of 18 amino acids.

The chain has TRBV4-1 and TRBJ2-6; D not resolved. The length of the CDR3 is 17 residues. Trimming removed 1 base from V and 0 bases from J, with 10 bases in between. The V gene's germline CDR1 is MGHRA and CDR2 YSYEKL. CDR3 in amino acids: CASSQAIGGSGANVLTF. CDR3 DNA: TGCGCCAGCAGCCAAGCCATCGGTGGCTCTGGGGCCAACGTCCTGACTTTC.

The rearrangement uses TRBV28 and TRBJ2-7; maybe TRBD2 (5 bases). Germline V gene lookup returns CDR1 MDHEN and CDR2 SYDVKM. The CDR3 is made up of 13 amino acids. Between the trimmed V and J ends, which lost 8 bases and 3 bases, there was a span of 14 bases. The CDR3 protein is CASGRAGNYEQYF. CDR3 nucleotides: TGTGCCAGCGGTCGCGCGGGTAACTACGAGCAGTACTTC.

V gene TRBV7-9 combines with J gene TRBJ2-3; D possibly uses TRBD1 or TRBD2 (6 bases each). V was clipped by 5 bases and J by 5 bases, with 14 bases between them. This CDR3 has 14 amino acids. Germline loops: CDR1 SEHNR, CDR2 FQNEAQ (reference sequence). The CDR3 nucleotides read TGTGCCAGCAGCCCAGGGGTCGGGAGAGATACGCAGTATTTT. This codes for CASSPGVGRDTQYF.